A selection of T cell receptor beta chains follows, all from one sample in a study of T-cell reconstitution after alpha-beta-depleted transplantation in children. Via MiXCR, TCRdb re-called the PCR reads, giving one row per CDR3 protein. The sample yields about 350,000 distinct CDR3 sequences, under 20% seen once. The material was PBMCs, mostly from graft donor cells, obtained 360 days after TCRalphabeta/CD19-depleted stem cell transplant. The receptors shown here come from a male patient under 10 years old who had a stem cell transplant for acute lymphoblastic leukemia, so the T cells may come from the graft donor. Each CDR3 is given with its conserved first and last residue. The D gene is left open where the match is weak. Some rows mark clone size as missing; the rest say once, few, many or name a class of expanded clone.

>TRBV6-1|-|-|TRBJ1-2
CASLVRGDLGPLYGYTF
TGTGCCAGCCTCGTGAGGGGGGACCTAGGCCCTCTCTATGGCTACACCTTC
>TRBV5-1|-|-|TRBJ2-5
CASSLAMREETQYF
TGCGCCAGCAGCCTTGCTATGAGGGAAGAGACCCAGTACTTC
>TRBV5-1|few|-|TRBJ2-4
CASRPGRVAKNIQYF
TGCGCCAGCAGACCCGGACGCGTAGCCAAAAACATTCAGTACTTC
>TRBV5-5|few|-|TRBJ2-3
CASSLPGMWGTDTQYF
TGTGCCAGCAGCTTGCCGGGAATGTGGGGCACAGATACGCAGTATTTT
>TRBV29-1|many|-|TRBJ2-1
CSVRGWGSGNEQFF
TGCAGCGTCCGCGGTTGGGGTTCCGGGAATGAGCAGTTCTTC
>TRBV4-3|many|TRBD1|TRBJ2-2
CASSQDYRQGNGELFF
TGCGCCAGCAGCCAAGATTACCGACAGGGAAACGGGGAGCTGTTTTTT
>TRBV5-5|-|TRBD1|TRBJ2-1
CASSLFPPGQGSYNEQFF
TGTGCCAGCAGCTTGTTTCCTCCGGGACAGGGAAGCTACAATGAGCAGTTCTTC
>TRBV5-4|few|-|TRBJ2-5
CASSLEAGTETQYF
TGTGCCAGCAGCTTGGAGGCGGGAACGGAGACCCAGTACTTC
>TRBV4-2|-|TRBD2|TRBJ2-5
CASSQAGLAGVGHQETQYF
TGTGCCAGCAGCCAAGCGGGACTAGCGGGAGTAGGCCACCAAGAGACCCAGTACTTC
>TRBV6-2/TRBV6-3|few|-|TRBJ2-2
CASSYPGGTATGELFF
TGTGCCAGCAGTTACCCAGGGGGGACTGCCACCGGGGAGCTGTTTTTT
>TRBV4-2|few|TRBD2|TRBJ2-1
CASSQDPASGRPTYNEQFF
TGTGCCAGCAGCCAAGATCCGGCTAGCGGGAGGCCGACCTACAATGAGCAGTTCTTC